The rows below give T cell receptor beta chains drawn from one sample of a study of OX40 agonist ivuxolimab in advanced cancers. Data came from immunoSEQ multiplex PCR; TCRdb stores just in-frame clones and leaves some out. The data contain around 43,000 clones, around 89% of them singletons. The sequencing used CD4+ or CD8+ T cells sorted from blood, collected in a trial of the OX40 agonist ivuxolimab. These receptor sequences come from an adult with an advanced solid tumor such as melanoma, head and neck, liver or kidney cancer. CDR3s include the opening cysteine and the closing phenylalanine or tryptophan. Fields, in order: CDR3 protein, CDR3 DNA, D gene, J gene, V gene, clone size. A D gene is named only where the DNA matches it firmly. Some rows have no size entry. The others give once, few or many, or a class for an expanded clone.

cdr3_aa: CATRSPGTVFGEQYF; cdr3_nt: TGTGCCACACGGAGTCCCGGGACAGTCTTTGGCGAGCAGTACTTC; d_call: TRBD1; j_call: TRBJ2-7; v_call: TRBV10-3; clone_size: NA
cdr3_aa: CATGGEQYF; cdr3_nt: TGTGCCACAGGGGGCGAGCAGTACTTC; d_call: TRBD1; j_call: TRBJ2-7; v_call: TRBV6-5; clone_size: NA
cdr3_aa: CASSLLQTSGRDEQYF; cdr3_nt: TGTGCCAGCAGCTTACTCCAGACTAGCGGGAGGGACGAGCAGTACTTC; d_call: TRBD2; j_call: TRBJ2-7; v_call: TRBV7-6; clone_size: NA
cdr3_aa: CSVEARGYGYTF; cdr3_nt: TGCAGCGTTGAAGCCCGAGGCTATGGCTACACCTTC; d_call: NA; j_call: TRBJ1-2; v_call: TRBV29-1; clone_size: NA
cdr3_aa: CASSLGGLARVNEQFF; cdr3_nt: TGTGCCAGCAGCTTAGGTGGGCTAGCGCGGGTGAATGAGCAGTTCTTC; d_call: NA; j_call: TRBJ2-1; v_call: TRBV5-4; clone_size: NA
cdr3_aa: CASSSASTNEQFF; cdr3_nt: TGTGCCAGCAGTTCCGCTAGCACCAATGAGCAGTTCTTC; d_call: NA; j_call: TRBJ2-1; v_call: TRBV6-6; clone_size: once
cdr3_aa: CASSVSAGEITDTQYF; cdr3_nt: TGTGCCAGCAGCGTCTCCGCGGGGGAGATCACAGATACGCAGTATTTT; d_call: TRBD2; j_call: TRBJ2-3; v_call: TRBV6-4; clone_size: NA
cdr3_aa: CASSETVNYGYTF; cdr3_nt: TGTGCCAGCAGTGAAACGGTAAACTATGGCTACACCTTC; d_call: NA; j_call: TRBJ1-2; v_call: TRBV25-1; clone_size: NA
cdr3_aa: CASSWSRRNEQFF; cdr3_nt: TGTGCCAGCAGTTGGTCACGCCGGAATGAGCAGTTCTTC; d_call: NA; j_call: TRBJ2-1; v_call: TRBV27; clone_size: NA
cdr3_aa: CASSFGGSSYNEQFF; cdr3_nt: TGTGCCAGTAGTTTTGGGGGGAGCTCCTACAATGAGCAGTTCTTC; d_call: NA; j_call: TRBJ2-1; v_call: TRBV19; clone_size: NA
cdr3_aa: CASSQGIGRGDTQYF; cdr3_nt: TGCGCCAGCAGCCAAGGGATCGGGCGGGGGGATACGCAGTATTTT; d_call: TRBD2; j_call: TRBJ2-3; v_call: TRBV4-1; clone_size: NA
cdr3_aa: CASSSREWTGGPPGELFF; cdr3_nt: TGTGCCAGCAGCTCTCGAGAGTGGACGGGGGGGCCCCCCGGGGAGCTGTTTTTT; d_call: TRBD2; j_call: TRBJ2-2; v_call: TRBV11-1; clone_size: NA
cdr3_aa: CASSPLYRGGTNTEAFF; cdr3_nt: TGTGCCAGCAGTCCCCTTTACCGGGGGGGGACAAACACTGAAGCTTTCTTT; d_call: NA; j_call: TRBJ1-1; v_call: TRBV27; clone_size: NA
cdr3_aa: CASSIFRDMNTEAFF; cdr3_nt: TGTGCCAGCAGCATCTTCAGGGACATGAACACTGAAGCTTTCTTT; d_call: NA; j_call: TRBJ1-1; v_call: TRBV6-5; clone_size: NA
cdr3_aa: CARRGSGTGCWGLAGGLGTDTQYF; cdr3_nt: TGTGCCAGAAGGGGGAGCGGGACAGGGTGTTGGGGACTAGCGGGAGGGCTTGGTACAGATACGCAGTATTTT; d_call: TRBD2; j_call: TRBJ2-3; v_call: TRBV5-3; clone_size: NA
cdr3_aa: CASSEAPRYEQYF; cdr3_nt: TGTGCCAGCAGTGAAGCTCCGCGGTACGAGCAGTACTTC; d_call: NA; j_call: TRBJ2-7; v_call: TRBV6-1; clone_size: NA
cdr3_aa: CASSHVFGVEYEQYF; cdr3_nt: TGCGCCAGCAGCCATGTTTTTGGCGTTGAGTACGAGCAGTACTTC; d_call: NA; j_call: TRBJ2-7; v_call: TRBV4-1; clone_size: NA
cdr3_aa: CASSLLGALGSYNEQFF; cdr3_nt: TGTGCCAGCAGTTTATTGGGGGCCTTGGGCTCCTACAATGAGCAGTTCTTC; d_call: NA; j_call: TRBJ2-1; v_call: TRBV27; clone_size: NA
cdr3_aa: CASSVGSGGGKETQYF; cdr3_nt: TGTGCCAGCAGCGTAGGGTCGGGGGGAGGTAAAGAGACCCAGTACTTC; d_call: TRBD2; j_call: TRBJ2-5; v_call: TRBV9; clone_size: few
cdr3_aa: CASSTEGAGYTF; cdr3_nt: TGTGCCAGCAGCACGGAGGGGGCTGGCTACACCTTC; d_call: TRBD1; j_call: TRBJ1-2; v_call: TRBV6-6; clone_size: NA
cdr3_aa: CASSLGSVGGLQETQYF; cdr3_nt: TGCGCCAGCAGCTTGGGGTCGGTGGGGGGTCTCCAAGAGACCCAGTACTTC; d_call: NA; j_call: TRBJ2-5; v_call: TRBV5-1; clone_size: NA
cdr3_aa: CASSDLMNTEAFF; cdr3_nt: TGTGCCAGCAGTGACCTAATGAACACTGAAGCTTTCTTT; d_call: NA; j_call: TRBJ1-1; v_call: TRBV6-1; clone_size: once
cdr3_aa: CATSPGRGSYEQYF; cdr3_nt: TGTGCCACTAGCCCGGGCAGGGGGTCCTACGAGCAGTACTTC; d_call: TRBD1; j_call: TRBJ2-7; v_call: TRBV15; clone_size: NA
cdr3_aa: CASSPQGQVNNEQFF; cdr3_nt: TGTGCCAGCAGCCCCCAGGGACAGGTTAACAATGAGCAGTTCTTC; d_call: TRBD1; j_call: TRBJ2-1; v_call: TRBV9; clone_size: NA
cdr3_aa: CASSLGGRNEQFF; cdr3_nt: TGTGCCAGCAGCTTAGGCGGGCGCAATGAGCAGTTCTTC; d_call: NA; j_call: TRBJ2-1; v_call: TRBV13; clone_size: NA
cdr3_aa: CASSSHYEQYF; cdr3_nt: TGTGCCAGCAGTTCCCACTACGAGCAGTACTTC; d_call: NA; j_call: TRBJ2-7; v_call: TRBV27; clone_size: NA
cdr3_aa: CASSVGGGEVEQYF; cdr3_nt: TGTGCCAGCAGCGTGGGAGGGGGCGAGGTCGAGCAGTACTTC; d_call: NA; j_call: TRBJ2-7; v_call: TRBV9; clone_size: NA
cdr3_aa: CASSPHIGMNTEAFF; cdr3_nt: TGCGCCAGCAGCCCCCATATTGGGATGAACACTGAAGCTTTCTTT; d_call: NA; j_call: TRBJ1-1; v_call: TRBV4-1; clone_size: NA
cdr3_aa: CASSLEGNRMGEKLFF; cdr3_nt: TGTGCCAGCAGCTTGGAGGGGAACCGTATGGGTGAAAAACTGTTTTTT; d_call: NA; j_call: TRBJ1-4; v_call: TRBV5-6; clone_size: NA
cdr3_aa: CASKSGGTEAFF; cdr3_nt: TGTGCCAGTAAATCAGGGGGCACTGAAGCTTTCTTT; d_call: TRBD1; j_call: TRBJ1-1; v_call: TRBV19; clone_size: few
cdr3_aa: CASGPTGYYEQYF; cdr3_nt: TGTGCCAGCGGCCCGACAGGATACTACGAGCAGTACTTC; d_call: NA; j_call: TRBJ2-7; v_call: TRBV27; clone_size: medium-sized
cdr3_aa: CASSLFTSGTNEQFF; cdr3_nt: TGTGCCAGCAGCTTATTTACTAGCGGGACCAATGAGCAGTTCTTC; d_call: TRBD2; j_call: TRBJ2-1; v_call: TRBV7-9; clone_size: NA
cdr3_aa: CASSVATRGPNTF; cdr3_nt: TGTGCCAGCAGCGTAGCTACCAGGGGGCCCAACACCTTC; d_call: TRBD1; j_call: TRBJ1-2; v_call: TRBV9; clone_size: NA
cdr3_aa: CASSEVRRVHQPQHF; cdr3_nt: TGTGCCAGCAGTGAAGTCCGCCGCGTTCATCAGCCCCAGCATTTT; d_call: NA; j_call: TRBJ1-5; v_call: TRBV6-1; clone_size: NA
cdr3_aa: CASSSPRRGGIYEQYF; cdr3_nt: TGCGCCAGCAGCTCACCAAGGAGGGGGGGAATCTACGAGCAGTACTTC; d_call: NA; j_call: TRBJ2-7; v_call: TRBV5-1; clone_size: NA
cdr3_aa: CASSLSTGTLSYEQYF; cdr3_nt: TGTGCCAGCAGCTTATCAACAGGGACCCTCTCCTACGAGCAGTACTTC; d_call: NA; j_call: TRBJ2-7; v_call: TRBV11-2; clone_size: NA
cdr3_aa: CASSFRKGGNGELFF; cdr3_nt: TGTGCCAGCAGCTTTAGGAAGGGGGGTAACGGGGAGCTGTTTTTT; d_call: NA; j_call: TRBJ2-2; v_call: TRBV11-2; clone_size: NA
cdr3_aa: CASSEIGEAQGAKGYTF; cdr3_nt: TGTGCCAGCAGTGAAATCGGGGAAGCACAGGGGGCGAAAGGCTACACCTTC; d_call: TRBD1; j_call: TRBJ1-2; v_call: TRBV2; clone_size: NA
cdr3_aa: CASSLFPDRVYNEQFF; cdr3_nt: TGTGCCAGCAGTTTATTCCCGGACAGGGTATACAATGAGCAGTTCTTC; d_call: TRBD1; j_call: TRBJ2-1; v_call: TRBV27; clone_size: NA
cdr3_aa: CASINGAGQGETEAFF; cdr3_nt: TGTGCCAGTATAAATGGGGCGGGACAGGGGGAAACTGAAGCTTTCTTT; d_call: TRBD1; j_call: TRBJ1-1; v_call: TRBV19; clone_size: NA
cdr3_aa: CASSYSAGTEAFF; cdr3_nt: TGTGCCAGCAGTTACTCGGCGGGCACTGAAGCTTTCTTT; d_call: NA; j_call: TRBJ1-1; v_call: TRBV6-6; clone_size: NA
cdr3_aa: CASSDYSGGLQPQHF; cdr3_nt: TGTGCCAGCAGTGACTATAGTGGGGGGCTCCAGCCCCAGCATTTT; d_call: NA; j_call: TRBJ1-5; v_call: TRBV2; clone_size: NA
cdr3_aa: CAWSVRQGRDQPQHF; cdr3_nt: TGTGCCTGGAGTGTAAGACAGGGGAGGGATCAGCCCCAGCATTTT; d_call: TRBD1; j_call: TRBJ1-5; v_call: TRBV30; clone_size: NA